This T cell receptor (beta chain) is from a study of neurological immune-mediated disorders. Study results and caveats: None of the CDR3 amino acid sequences found in expanded clones was shared across subjects. This suggests that the TCR-beta repertoires were private in all groups. The most TCR clonal expansion was seen in HTLV-1-associated myelopathy, whereas the least was seen in multiple sclerosis, below the level in healthy controls.

The cDNA was synthesized by 5'RACE incorporating 10-nucleotide random UMIs. One entry per CDR3 protein results from TCRdb running MiXCR on the 5' RACE reads. This sample has around 31,000 distinct CDR3 sequences, with about 4.1% found just once. At least ten counts were recorded for this clonotype. Its antigen is still unknown. This CDR3 contains 15 residues. V lost 0 bases to trimming and J lost 8 bases; unmatched junction nucleotides: 9. Germline CDR1 LNHNV, CDR2 YYDKDF (reference sequence). For the sorted libraries, 1 million CD4+ or CD8+ T cells were used. V is TRBV15 and J is TRBJ1-2, with 7 bases that match TRBD1. Sequencing was carried out using CD4+ T cells from blood. This TCR derives from a middle-aged woman in good health. CDR3 DNA sequence: TGTGCCACCAGCAGAGAAAGGGGGCGCCCCGGCGGCTACACCTTC. This encodes CATSRERGRPGGYTF. The full variable domain, in which reference TRBV15 and TRBJ1-2 provide the parts outside the CDR3, is DAMVIQNPRYQVTQFGKPVTLSCSQTLNHNVMYWYQQKSSQAPKLLFHYYDKDFNNEADTPDNFQSRRPNTSFCFLDIRSPGLGDTAMYLCATSRERGRPGGYTFGSGTRLTVV.